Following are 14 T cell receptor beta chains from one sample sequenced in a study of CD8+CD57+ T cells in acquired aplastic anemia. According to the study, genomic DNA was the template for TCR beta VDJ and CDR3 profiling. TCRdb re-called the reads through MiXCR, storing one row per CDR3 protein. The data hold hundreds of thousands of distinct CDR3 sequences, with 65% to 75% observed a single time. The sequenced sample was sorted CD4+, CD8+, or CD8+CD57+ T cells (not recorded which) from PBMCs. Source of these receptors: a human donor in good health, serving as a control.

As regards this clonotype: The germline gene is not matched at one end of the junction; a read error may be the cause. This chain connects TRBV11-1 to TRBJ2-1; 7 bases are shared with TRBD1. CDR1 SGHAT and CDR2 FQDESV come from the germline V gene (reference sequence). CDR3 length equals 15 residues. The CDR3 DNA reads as TGTGCCAGTAGCTCCCTAGGACAGGATTACAATGAGCGGTTCTTC. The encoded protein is CASSSLGQDYNERFF.

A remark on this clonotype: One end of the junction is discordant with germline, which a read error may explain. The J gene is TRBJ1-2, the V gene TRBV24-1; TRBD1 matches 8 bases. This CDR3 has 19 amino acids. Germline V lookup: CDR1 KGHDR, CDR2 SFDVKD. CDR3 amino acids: CATSDSRTGISRGNYGNTF. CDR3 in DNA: TGTGCCACCAGTGATTCCCGGACAGGGATTAGCAGGGGGAACTATGGCAACACCTTC.

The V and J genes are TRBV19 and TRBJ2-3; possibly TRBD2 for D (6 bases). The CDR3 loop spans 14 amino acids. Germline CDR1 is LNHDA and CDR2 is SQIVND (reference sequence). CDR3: CASSLWGEADTQYF. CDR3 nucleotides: TGTGCTAGCAGTTTATGGGGGGAGGCAGATACGCAGTATTTT.

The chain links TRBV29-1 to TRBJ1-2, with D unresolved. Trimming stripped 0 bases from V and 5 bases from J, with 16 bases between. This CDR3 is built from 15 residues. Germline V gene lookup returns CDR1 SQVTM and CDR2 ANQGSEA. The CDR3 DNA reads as TGCAGCGTTGAAGAAATTCAGACCGGGCGGTATGGCTACACCTTC. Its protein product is CSVEEIQTGRYGYTF.

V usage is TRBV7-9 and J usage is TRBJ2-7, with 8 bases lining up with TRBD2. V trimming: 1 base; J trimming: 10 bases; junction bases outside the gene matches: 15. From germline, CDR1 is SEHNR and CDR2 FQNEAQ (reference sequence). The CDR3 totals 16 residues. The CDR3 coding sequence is TGTGCCAGCAGCTTAGTAATTAGCGGGGCCCCTTGCACACAGTACTTC. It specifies CASSLVISGAPCTQYF.

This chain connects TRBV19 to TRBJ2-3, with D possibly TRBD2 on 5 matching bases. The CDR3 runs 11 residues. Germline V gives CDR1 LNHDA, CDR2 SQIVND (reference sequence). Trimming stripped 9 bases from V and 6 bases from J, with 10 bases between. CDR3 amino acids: CASGDWDTQYF. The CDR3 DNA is TGTGCCAGCGGGGATTGGGATACGCAGTATTTT.

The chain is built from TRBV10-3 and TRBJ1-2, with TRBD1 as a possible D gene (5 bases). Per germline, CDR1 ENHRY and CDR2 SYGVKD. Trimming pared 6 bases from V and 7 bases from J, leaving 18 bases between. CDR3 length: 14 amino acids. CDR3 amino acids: CAISMSGAGGGYTF. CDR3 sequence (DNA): TGTGCCATCAGCATGTCAGGAGCGGGGGGTGGCTACACCTTC.

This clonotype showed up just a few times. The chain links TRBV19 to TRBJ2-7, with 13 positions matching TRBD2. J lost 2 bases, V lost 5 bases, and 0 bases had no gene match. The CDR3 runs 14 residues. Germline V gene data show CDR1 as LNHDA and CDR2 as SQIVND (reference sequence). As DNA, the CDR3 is TGTGCCAGTAGTGGACTAGCGGGGGCCTACGAGCAGTACTTC. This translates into CASSGLAGAYEQYF.

The CDR3 sequence: CASSEGSGYTGELFF. CDR3 nucleotide sequence: TGTGCCAGCAGCGAAGGTAGCGGGTACACCGGGGAGCTGTTTTTT. This chain uses TRBV11-2 with TRBJ2-2, with 7 bases matching TRBD2. J gave up 3 bases and V 5 bases, and 6 bases lay outside the gene matches. Germline V CDR1 and CDR2: SGHAT, FQNNGV. The CDR3 covers 15 residues.

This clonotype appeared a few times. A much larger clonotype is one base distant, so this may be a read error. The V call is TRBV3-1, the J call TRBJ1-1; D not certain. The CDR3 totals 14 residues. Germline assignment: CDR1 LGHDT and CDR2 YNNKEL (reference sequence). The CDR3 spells CACSQDEGWTEAFF. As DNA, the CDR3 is TGTGCCTGCAGCCAAGATGAAGGATGGACTGAAGCTTTCTTT.

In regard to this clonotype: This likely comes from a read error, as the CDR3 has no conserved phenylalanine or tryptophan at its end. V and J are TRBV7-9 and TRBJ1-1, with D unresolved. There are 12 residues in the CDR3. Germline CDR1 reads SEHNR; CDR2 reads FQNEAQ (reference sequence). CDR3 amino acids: CATSRHEGEAFV. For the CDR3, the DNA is TGTGCCACCAGCAGACATGAGGGCGAAGCTTTCGTG.

Here the CDR3 reads CASSEYSPGGPYGYTF. The CDR3 bases are TGTGCCAGCAGTGAATATAGTCCCGGGGGGCCCTATGGCTACACCTTC. The V gene is TRBV7-6, the J gene TRBJ1-2; D may be TRBD1 (6 bases). The CDR3 is 16 residues long. Germline lookup yields CDR1 SGHVS and CDR2 FNYEAQ. V was cut by 6 bases and J by 4 bases, with 21 bases left in between.

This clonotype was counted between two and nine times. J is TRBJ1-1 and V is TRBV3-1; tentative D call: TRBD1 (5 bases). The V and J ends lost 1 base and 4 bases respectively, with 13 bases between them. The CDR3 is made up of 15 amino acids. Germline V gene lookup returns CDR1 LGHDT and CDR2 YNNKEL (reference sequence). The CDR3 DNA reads TGTGCCAGCAGCCAAGGAGTACGGGGGGGCACTGAAGCTTTCTTT. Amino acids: CASSQGVRGGTEAFF.

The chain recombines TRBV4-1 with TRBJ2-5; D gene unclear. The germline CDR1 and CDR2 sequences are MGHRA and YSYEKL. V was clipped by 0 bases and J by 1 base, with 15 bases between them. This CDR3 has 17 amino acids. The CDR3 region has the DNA TGCGCCAGCAGCCAAGATCCGGGTCCCGGGCCCCAAGAGACCCAGTACTTC. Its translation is CASSQDPGPGPQETQYF.